This T cell receptor (beta chain) appears in the sequencing data of a study of immune cell composition in non-small cell lung cancer. For the study at large: Tumours were mainly lung adenocarcinoma or squamous cell carcinoma.

Normal lung sampling was at least 3 cm from the tumour, as distant as possible. Points from the study as a whole: About 75% of squamous and around 34% of adenocarcinoma cases had tumour-associated clones >0.5%.

Sequencing used immunoSEQ multiplex PCR; TCRdb keeps in-frame clones, though not all of them. In the table there are some 2,000 clones, around 86% of which are singletons. For this clone: Its antigen remains unidentified.

This sequence originates from a human donor with non-small cell lung cancer. Sample: non-adjacent lung tissue.

The chain's CDR3 is CASSLVGGGGGYTF. Written as DNA, the CDR3 is TGTGCCAGCAGCTTAGTGGGAGGGGGAGGGGGCTACACCTTC. The chain carries TRBV7-9 and TRBJ1-2, with D maybe TRBD1 (6 bases). Germline lookup yields CDR1 SEHNR and CDR2 FQNEAQ (reference sequence). CDR3 size: 14 residues. V shed 1 base and J shed 8 bases, with 14 bases lying between them.